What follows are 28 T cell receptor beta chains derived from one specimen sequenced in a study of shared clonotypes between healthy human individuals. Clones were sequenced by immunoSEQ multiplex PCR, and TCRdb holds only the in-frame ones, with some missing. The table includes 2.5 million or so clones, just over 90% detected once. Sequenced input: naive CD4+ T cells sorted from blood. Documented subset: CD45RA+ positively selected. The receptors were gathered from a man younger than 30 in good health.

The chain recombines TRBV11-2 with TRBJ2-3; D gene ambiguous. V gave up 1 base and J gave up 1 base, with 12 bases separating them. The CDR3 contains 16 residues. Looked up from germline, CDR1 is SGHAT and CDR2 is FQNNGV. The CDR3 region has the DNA TGTGCCAGCAGCTTAGGGGCAAAGGGTGGCACAGATACGCAGTATTTT. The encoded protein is CASSLGAKGGTDTQYF. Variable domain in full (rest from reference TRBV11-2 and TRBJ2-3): EAGVAQSPRYKIIEKRQSVAFWCNPISGHATLYWYQQILGQGPKLLIQFQNNGVVDDSQLPKDRFSAERLKGVDSTLKIQPAKLEDSAVYLCASSLGAKGGTDTQYFGPGTRLTVL.

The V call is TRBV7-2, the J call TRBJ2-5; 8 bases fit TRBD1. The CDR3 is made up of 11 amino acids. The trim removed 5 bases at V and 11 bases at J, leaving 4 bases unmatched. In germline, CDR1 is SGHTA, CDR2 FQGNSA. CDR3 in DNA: TGTGCCAGCAGCGCAGGACAGGGACAGTACTTC. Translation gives CASSAGQGQYF.

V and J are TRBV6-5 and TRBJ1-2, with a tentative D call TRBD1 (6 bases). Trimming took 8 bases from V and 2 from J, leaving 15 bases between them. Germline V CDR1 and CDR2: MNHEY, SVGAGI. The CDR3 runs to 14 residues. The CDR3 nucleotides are TGTGCCAGCTCCCGGGGGGGGCAGAACTATGGCTACACCTTC. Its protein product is CASSRGGQNYGYTF.

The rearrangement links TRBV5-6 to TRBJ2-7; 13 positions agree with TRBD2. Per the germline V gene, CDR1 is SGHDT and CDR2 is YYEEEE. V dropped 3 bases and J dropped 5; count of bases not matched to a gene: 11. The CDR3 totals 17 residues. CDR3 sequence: CASSWGIGGLAGNEQYF. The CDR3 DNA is TGTGCCAGCAGCTGGGGGATTGGGGGACTAGCGGGAAACGAGCAGTACTTC.

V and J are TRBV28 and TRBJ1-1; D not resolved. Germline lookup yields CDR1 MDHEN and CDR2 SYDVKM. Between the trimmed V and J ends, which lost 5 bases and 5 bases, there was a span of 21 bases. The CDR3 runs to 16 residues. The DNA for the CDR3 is TGTGCCAGCAGTCCGCGAGGAGCCTCGACGGGGACTGAAGCTTTCTTT. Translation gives CASSPRGASTGTEAFF.

CDR3 nucleotide sequence: TGTGCAAGTCGCCGAATGGCGGGTCAGGACGGAGATACGCAGTATTTT. This encodes CASRRMAGQDGDTQYF. The rearrangement joins TRBV12-2 to TRBJ2-3; no check of the table's D call, TRBD2, against the DNA was made. TRBV12-2 is labeled a pseudogene. CDR3 length: 16 amino acids.

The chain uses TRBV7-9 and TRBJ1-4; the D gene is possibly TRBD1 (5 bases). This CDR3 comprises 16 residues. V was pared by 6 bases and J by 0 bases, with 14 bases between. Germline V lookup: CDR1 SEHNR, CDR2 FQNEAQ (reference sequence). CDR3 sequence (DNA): TGTGCCAGCAGTTGGGGCTCAAGCGCAACTAATGAAAAACTGTTTTTT. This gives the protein CASSWGSSATNEKLFF.

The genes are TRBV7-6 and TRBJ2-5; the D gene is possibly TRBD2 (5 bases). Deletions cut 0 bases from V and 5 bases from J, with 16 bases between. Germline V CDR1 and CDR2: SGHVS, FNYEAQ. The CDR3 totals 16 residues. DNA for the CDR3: TGTGCCAGCAGCTTAGCGGTCCCGGGATCGGGGGAGACCCAGTACTTC. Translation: CASSLAVPGSGETQYF.

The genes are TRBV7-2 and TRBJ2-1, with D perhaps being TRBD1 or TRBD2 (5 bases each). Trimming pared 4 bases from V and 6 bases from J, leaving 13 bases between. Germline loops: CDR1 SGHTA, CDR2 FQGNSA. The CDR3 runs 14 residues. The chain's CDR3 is CASSSGDPSNEQFF. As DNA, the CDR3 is TGTGCCAGCAGCTCCGGGGACCCTAGCAATGAGCAGTTCTTC.

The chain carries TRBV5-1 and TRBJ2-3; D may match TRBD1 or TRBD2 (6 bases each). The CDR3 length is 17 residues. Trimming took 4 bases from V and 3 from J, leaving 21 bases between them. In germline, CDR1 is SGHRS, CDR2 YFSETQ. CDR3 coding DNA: TGCGCCAGCAGCCTGCAGGGGCTCACCCGGGGGACAGATACGCAGTATTTT. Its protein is CASSLQGLTRGTDTQYF.

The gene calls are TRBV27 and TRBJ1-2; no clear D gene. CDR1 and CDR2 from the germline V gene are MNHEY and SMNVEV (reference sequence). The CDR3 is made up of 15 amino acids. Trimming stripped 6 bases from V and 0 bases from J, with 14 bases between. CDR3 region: CASRPSTGANYGYTF. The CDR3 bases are TGTGCCAGCAGACCCTCCACGGGAGCTAACTATGGCTACACCTTC.

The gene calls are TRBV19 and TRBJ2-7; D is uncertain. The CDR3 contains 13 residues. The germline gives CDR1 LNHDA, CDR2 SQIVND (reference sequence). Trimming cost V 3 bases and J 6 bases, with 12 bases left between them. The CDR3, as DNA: TGTGCCAGTAGTATTAGTTGGCGAAGCGAGCAGTACTTC. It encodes CASSISWRSEQYF.

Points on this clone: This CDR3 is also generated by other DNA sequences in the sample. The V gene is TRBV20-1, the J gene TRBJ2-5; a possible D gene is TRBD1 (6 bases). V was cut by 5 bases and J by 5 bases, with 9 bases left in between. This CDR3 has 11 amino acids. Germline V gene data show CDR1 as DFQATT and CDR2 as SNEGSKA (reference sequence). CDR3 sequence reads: CSAPRGETQYF. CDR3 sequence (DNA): TGCAGTGCTCCTAGGGGGGAGACCCAGTACTTC.

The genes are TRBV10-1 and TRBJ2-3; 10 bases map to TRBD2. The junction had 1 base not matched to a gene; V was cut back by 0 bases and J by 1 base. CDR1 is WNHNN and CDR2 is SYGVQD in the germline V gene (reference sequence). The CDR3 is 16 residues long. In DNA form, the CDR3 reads TGCGCCAGCAGTGAGTCGGGGACTAGCGGCACAGATACGCAGTATTTT. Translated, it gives CASSESGTSGTDTQYF.

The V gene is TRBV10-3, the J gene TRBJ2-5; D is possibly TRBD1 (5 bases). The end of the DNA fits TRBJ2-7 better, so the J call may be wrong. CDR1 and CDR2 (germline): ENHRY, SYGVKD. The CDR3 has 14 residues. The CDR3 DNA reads TGTGCCATCAGTGAGTCTGGACACTCCTACGAGCAGTACTTC. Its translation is CAISESGHSYEQYF.

The CDR3 spells CASSKGPGTNKNIQYF. The CDR3 nucleotides read TGTGCCAGCAGCAAAGGCCCCGGGACAAACAAAAACATTCAGTACTTC. The chain recombines TRBV21-1 with TRBJ2-4; the tabulated D call, TRBD1, remains unverified against the DNA. TRBV21-1 represents a pseudogene. The CDR3 extends over 16 amino acids.

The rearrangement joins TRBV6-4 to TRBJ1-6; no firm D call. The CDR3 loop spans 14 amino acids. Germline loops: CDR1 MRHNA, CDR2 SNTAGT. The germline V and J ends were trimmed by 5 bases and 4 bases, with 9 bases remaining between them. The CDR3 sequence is CASSSTVYNSPLHF. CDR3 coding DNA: TGTGCCAGCAGTTCCACCGTATATAATTCACCCCTCCACTTT.

This chain's CDR3 is CASRGLAESTDTQYF. CDR3 sequence (DNA): TGTGCCAGCCGGGGACTAGCGGAAAGCACAGATACGCAGTATTTT. The rearrangement uses TRBV19 and TRBJ2-3, with TRBD2 matching 11 bases. This CDR3 has 15 amino acids. V dropped 9 bases and J dropped 0; count of bases not matched to a gene: 5. CDR1 is LNHDA, CDR2 SQIVND, per germline (reference sequence).

The DNA for the CDR3 is TGTGCCAGCAGCCGGACAGGGGATAACGAGCAGTACTTC. Translated: CASSRTGDNEQYF. The chain is built from TRBV5-4 and TRBJ2-7; TRBD1 matches 9 bases. The V and J ends lost 4 bases and 5 bases, in that order; junction bases with no gene match: 4. The CDR3 contains 13 residues. Looked up from germline, CDR1 is SGHNT and CDR2 is YYREEE (reference sequence).

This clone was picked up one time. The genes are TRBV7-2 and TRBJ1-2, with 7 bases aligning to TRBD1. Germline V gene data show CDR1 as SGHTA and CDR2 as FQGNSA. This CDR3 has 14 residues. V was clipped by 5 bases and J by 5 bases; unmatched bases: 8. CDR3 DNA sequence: TGTGCCAGCAGCCCGGGACAGCAACGGTATGGCTACACCTTC. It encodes CASSPGQQRYGYTF.

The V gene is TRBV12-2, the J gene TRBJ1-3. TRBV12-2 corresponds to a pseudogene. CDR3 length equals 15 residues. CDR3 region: CASQVRASSGNTIYF. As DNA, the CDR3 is TGTGCAAGCCAGGTGAGGGCTAGCTCTGGAAACACCATATATTTT.

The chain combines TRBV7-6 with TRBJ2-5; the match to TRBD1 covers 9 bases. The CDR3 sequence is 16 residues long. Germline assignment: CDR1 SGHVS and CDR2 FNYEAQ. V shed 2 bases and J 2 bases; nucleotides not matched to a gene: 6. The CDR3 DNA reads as TGTGCCAGCAGCTTACAGACAGGGGGGATACAAGAGACCCAGTACTTC. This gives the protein CASSLQTGGIQETQYF.

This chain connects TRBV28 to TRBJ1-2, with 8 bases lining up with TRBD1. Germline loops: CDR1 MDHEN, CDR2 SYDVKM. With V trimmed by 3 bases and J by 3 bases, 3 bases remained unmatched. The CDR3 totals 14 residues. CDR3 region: CASSFPGGYYGYTF. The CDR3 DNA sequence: TGTGCCAGCAGTTTCCCAGGGGGCTACTATGGCTACACCTTC.

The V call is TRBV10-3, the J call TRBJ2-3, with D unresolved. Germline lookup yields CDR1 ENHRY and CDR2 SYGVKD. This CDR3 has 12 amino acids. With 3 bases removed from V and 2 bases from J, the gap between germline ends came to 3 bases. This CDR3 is CAISDATDTQYF. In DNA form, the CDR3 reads TGTGCCATCAGTGACGCCACAGATACGCAGTATTTT.

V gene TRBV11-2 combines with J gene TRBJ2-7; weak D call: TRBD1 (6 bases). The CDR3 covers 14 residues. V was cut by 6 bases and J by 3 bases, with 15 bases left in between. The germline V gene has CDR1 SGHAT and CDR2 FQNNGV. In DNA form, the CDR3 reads TGTGCCAGCAGTCCTCAGGGGTCTCACTACGAGCAGTACTTC. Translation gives CASSPQGSHYEQYF. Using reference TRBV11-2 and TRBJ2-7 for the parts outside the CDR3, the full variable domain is EAGVAQSPRYKIIEKRQSVAFWCNPISGHATLYWYQQILGQGPKLLIQFQNNGVVDDSQLPKDRFSAERLKGVDSTLKIQPAKLEDSAVYLCASSPQGSHYEQYFGPGTRLTVT.

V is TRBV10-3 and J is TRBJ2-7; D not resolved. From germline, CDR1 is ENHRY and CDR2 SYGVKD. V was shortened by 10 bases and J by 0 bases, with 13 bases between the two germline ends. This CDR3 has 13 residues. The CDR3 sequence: CATSDGNSYEQYF. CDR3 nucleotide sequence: TGTGCCACCTCCGACGGAAACTCCTACGAGCAGTACTTC.

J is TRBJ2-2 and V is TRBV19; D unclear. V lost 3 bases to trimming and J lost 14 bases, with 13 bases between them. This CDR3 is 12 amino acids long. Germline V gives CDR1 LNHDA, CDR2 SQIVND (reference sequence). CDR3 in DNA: TGTGCCAGTAGTATCGGGTTGGGGAACCTGTTTTTT. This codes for CASSIGLGNLFF.

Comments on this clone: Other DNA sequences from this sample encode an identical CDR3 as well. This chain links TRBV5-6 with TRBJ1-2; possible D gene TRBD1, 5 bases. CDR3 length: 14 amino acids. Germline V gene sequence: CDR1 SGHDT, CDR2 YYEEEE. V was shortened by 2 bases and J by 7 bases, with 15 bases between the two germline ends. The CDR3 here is CASSLGRGRSGYTF. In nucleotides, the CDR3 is TGTGCCAGCAGCTTAGGGAGGGGCAGGTCTGGCTACACCTTC.